Presented here are 28 T cell receptor beta chains from one specimen sequenced in a study of shared clonotypes between healthy human individuals. TCRdb's copy holds only in-frame clones and misses some; the assay was immunoSEQ multiplex PCR. The repertoire has roughly 1 million clones, under 80% of them found once; the top ten carry over 1.3%. Source material: memory CD4+ T cells sorted from blood. Subset meaning: CD45RA-negative fraction. The receptor set was obtained from a man between 18 and 35 years old in good health.

The chain uses TRBV7-6 and TRBJ2-5; no firm D call. Germline assignment: CDR1 SGHVS and CDR2 FNYEAQ. V was trimmed by 2 bases and J by 3 bases, leaving 4 bases between them. This CDR3 has 12 amino acids. For the CDR3, the DNA is TGTGCCAGCAGCTTACAAGAAGAGACCCAGTACTTC. Translated: CASSLQEETQYF.

The chain has TRBV5-4 and TRBJ1-3; D unclear. From germline, CDR1 is SGHNT and CDR2 YYREEE (reference sequence). The germline V and J ends were trimmed by 4 bases and 4 bases, with 18 bases remaining between them. The CDR3 extends over 16 amino acids. The CDR3 loop is CASSLTTPQSGNTIYF. CDR3 bases: TGTGCCAGCAGCCTTACAACACCCCAGTCAGGAAACACCATATATTTT.

Many counts were recorded for this clone. The J gene is TRBJ1-2, the V gene TRBV19; 8 bases are a match to TRBD1. The CDR3 consists of 14 residues. V lost 3 bases, J lost 8 bases, and 8 bases stayed unmatched. Germline CDR1 reads LNHDA; CDR2 reads SQIVND (reference sequence). In nucleotides, the CDR3 is TGTGCCAGTAGTATGGACAGGGCCGCGGGAGGCTACACCTTC. Translation gives CASSMDRAAGGYTF.

The chain has TRBV11-2 and TRBJ2-5; TRBD2 matches at 7 bases. After removal of 5 bases from V and 7 bases from J, the junction contained 7 bases not matched to a gene. This CDR3 spans 13 amino acids. Germline V lookup: CDR1 SGHAT, CDR2 FQNNGV. CDR3 nucleotides: TGTGCCAGCAGCAACGGACTAGTGGCGACCCAGTACTTC. This codes for CASSNGLVATQYF.

A single count supports this clone. V gene TRBV27 combines with J gene TRBJ1-6; TRBD1 aligns across 8 bases. The CDR3 extends over 19 amino acids. Germline V gives CDR1 MNHEY, CDR2 SMNVEV (reference sequence). The ends lost 1 base at V and 0 bases at J; junction bases unmatched: 8. The DNA of the CDR3 is TGTGCCAGCAGTTTATTCGGACAGGGCGATAGCTCCTATAATTCACCCCTCCACTTT. Amino acid sequence: CASSLFGQGDSSYNSPLHF.

This clone was seen a few times. Distinct nucleotide sequences in the sample also encode this CDR3. The rearrangement joins TRBV27 to TRBJ1-2, with D possibly being TRBD1 (5 bases). Germline CDR1 MNHEY, CDR2 SMNVEV (reference sequence). With 2 bases removed from V and 2 bases from J, the gap between germline ends came to 9 bases. The CDR3 sequence is 14 residues long. CDR3 nucleotide sequence: TGTGCCAGCAGTTTAGGGCAGGGAAACTATGGCTACACCTTC. This codes for CASSLGQGNYGYTF.

This chain links TRBV18 with TRBJ2-5, with D perhaps matching TRBD1 (6 bases). Trimming removed 6 bases at V and 3 bases at J, with 14 bases between. The germline gives CDR1 KGHSH, CDR2 LQKENI. CDR3 length: 14 residues. DNA of the CDR3: TGTGCCAGCTCCCAAGGGGGACGGGAAGAGACCCAGTACTTC. It codes for CASSQGGREETQYF.

The chain uses TRBV7-2 and TRBJ2-3; 10 positions agree with TRBD2. V lost 1 base and J lost 0; bases outside the gene matches: 1. Per the germline V gene, CDR1 is SGHTA and CDR2 is FQGNSA. The CDR3 has 16 residues. The chain's CDR3 is CASSLVAGGSTDTQYF. The CDR3 DNA sequence: TGTGCCAGCAGCTTAGTAGCGGGGGGAAGCACAGATACGCAGTATTTT.

The J gene is TRBJ2-7, the V gene TRBV6-5, with a possible D match to TRBD2 (7 bases). This CDR3 contains 16 residues. V was clipped by 3 bases and J by 2 bases, with 17 bases between them. Germline CDR1 is MNHEY and CDR2 is SVGAGI. Here the CDR3 DNA reads TGTGCCAGCAGTTATTGGGGGGGCGGTGGCCCCTACGAGCAGTACTTC. Its translation is CASSYWGGGGPYEQYF.

Here the CDR3 DNA reads TGTGCCAGCAGTCCTAGTCCCCTAGACAGAAGGACTGAAGCTTTCTTT. Its protein is CASSPSPLDRRTEAFF. V gene TRBV27 combines with J gene TRBJ1-1, with D maybe TRBD1 (5 bases). This CDR3 contains 16 residues. Trimming removed 5 bases from V and 5 bases from J, with 21 bases in between. Per the germline V gene, CDR1 is MNHEY and CDR2 is SMNVEV (reference sequence).

This rearrangement joins TRBV5-6 to TRBJ2-3, with D tentatively TRBD2 (7 bases). The germline V and J ends were trimmed by 3 bases and 0 bases, with 17 bases remaining between them. Germline V CDR1 and CDR2: SGHDT, YYEEEE. The CDR3 has 17 residues. The CDR3 DNA follows: TGTGCCAGCAGCTCTGGAATGGGGAGGGGGAGCACAGATACGCAGTATTTT. It is translated as CASSSGMGRGSTDTQYF.

The chain couples TRBV11-3 to TRBJ1-6; D may be TRBD1 (6 bases). This CDR3 spans 18 amino acids. The germline V and J ends were trimmed by 0 bases and 10 bases, with 22 bases remaining between them. The germline gives CDR1 SGHNT, CDR2 YENEEA. CDR3 nucleotides: TGTGCCAGCAGCTTAGACCACAGGGTGGCTAATAGAAGATCACCCCTCCACTTT. As protein: CASSLDHRVANRRSPLHF.

The chain recombines TRBV4-3 with TRBJ2-7; 7 bases fit TRBD2. CDR1 and CDR2 (germline): LGHNA, YSLEER. The CDR3 has 14 residues. Trimming at V came to 0 bases and at J to 6 bases, leaving 5 bases not matched to a gene. CDR3 DNA: TGCGCCAGCAGCCAAGAGCGGGAGATGGGCGAGCAGTACTTC. Protein sequence: CASSQEREMGEQYF.

The chain is built from TRBV5-1 and TRBJ2-3; TRBD1 might be the D (6 bases). Germline CDR1 SGHRS, CDR2 YFSETQ. There are 16 residues in the CDR3. Trimming stripped 5 bases from V and 8 bases from J, with 24 bases between. This chain's CDR3 is CASRPGTRGAQGTQYF. The CDR3 DNA follows: TGCGCCAGCAGACCCGGGACCAGGGGTGCGCAGGGTACGCAGTATTTT.

The V call is TRBV6-5, the J call TRBJ1-6; 7 bases line up with TRBD1. There are 13 residues in the CDR3. Germline trimming cut 6 bases from V and 8 bases from J; bases unmatched to any gene: 4. CDR1 is MNHEY and CDR2 is SVGAGI in the germline V gene. CDR3 nucleotide sequence: TGTGCCAGCAGCCGGGACAGAGATTCACCCCTCCACTTT. Its translation: CASSRDRDSPLHF.

For this clone: This could be a read error, since a much larger clone is one nucleotide away. The chain uses TRBV6-1 and TRBJ2-7; D uncertain. The CDR3 has 15 residues. Germline loops: CDR1 MNHNS, CDR2 SASEGT. Trimming cost V 7 bases and J 4 bases, with 20 bases left between them. The CDR3 here is CASNVLLHGPYEQYF. The CDR3 nucleotides read TGTGCCAGCAACGTCCTTCTCCATGGGCCGTACGAGCAGTACTTC.

The rearrangement links TRBV29-1 to TRBJ1-1, with a possible D match to TRBD1 (5 bases). The V gene lost 6 bases and the J gene lost 6 bases, with 20 bases spanning the gap. Germline-derived CDR1 and CDR2 are SQVTM and ANQGSEA. This CDR3 contains 14 residues. In nucleotides, the CDR3 is TGCAGCGTAAAAAGCGGACAACGTTTGGCTGAAGCTTTCTTT. Translation: CSVKSGQRLAEAFF.

The chain joins TRBV7-3 to TRBJ2-3; 7 positions match TRBD1. The V segment lost 5 bases and the J segment 1 base; nucleotides outside the gene matches: 6. Germline V gives CDR1 SGHTA, CDR2 FQGTGA. This CDR3 has 15 amino acids. The CDR3 is CASSEGQPGTDTQYF. The CDR3 DNA reads as TGTGCCAGCAGCGAGGGACAGCCCGGCACAGATACGCAGTATTTT.

This chain connects TRBV9 to TRBJ2-2, with a tentative D call TRBD1 (5 bases). The germline V gene encodes CDR1 SGDLS and CDR2 YYNGEE. V lost 6 bases and J lost 4, with 10 bases in between. This CDR3 contains 13 residues. Written as DNA, the CDR3 is TGTGCCAGCACCAGGGCCGGCACCGGGGAGCTGTTTTTT. This encodes CASTRAGTGELFF.

This clone was seen once. The chain carries TRBV19 and TRBJ1-4; 11 bases are shared with TRBD1. CDR3 size: 17 residues. After removal of 2 bases from V and 2 bases from J, the junction contained 4 bases not matched to a gene. CDR1 and CDR2 (germline): LNHDA, SQIVND (reference sequence). CDR3 sequence (DNA): TGTGCCAGTAGTATATGGACAGGGGGCGACACTAATGAAAAACTGTTTTTT. It specifies CASSIWTGGDTNEKLFF.

V usage is TRBV5-4 and J usage is TRBJ2-7, with TRBD1 as a possible D gene (6 bases). The CDR3 totals 14 residues. V was shortened by 4 bases and J by 2 bases, with 13 bases between the two germline ends. Looked up from germline, CDR1 is SGHNT and CDR2 is YYREEE (reference sequence). The CDR3 DNA sequence: TGTGCCAGCAGCCCTCAGGACAGACCCTACGAGCAGTACTTC. Protein sequence: CASSPQDRPYEQYF.

This clone was found many times. The rearrangement uses TRBV5-1 and TRBJ2-6; weak D call: TRBD1 (6 bases). Germline loops: CDR1 SGHRS, CDR2 YFSETQ. Deletions cut 10 bases from V and 0 bases from J, with 20 bases between. This CDR3 contains 17 residues. CDR3 in amino acids: CASQRGTASSGANVLTF. The DNA of the CDR3 is TGCGCCTCTCAGAGGGGGACGGCAAGCTCTGGGGCCAACGTCCTGACTTTC.

V usage is TRBV15 and J usage is TRBJ2-3; the match to TRBD1 covers 7 bases. The V gene end was trimmed by 5 bases and the J gene end by 2 bases; junction bases not matched to a gene: 4. Germline V gives CDR1 LNHNV, CDR2 YYDKDF (reference sequence). The CDR3 has 14 amino acids. Here the CDR3 DNA reads TGTGCCACCAGCCTGGGACAGAACACAGATACGCAGTATTTT. This encodes CATSLGQNTDTQYF.

As DNA, the CDR3 is TGTGCCAGTAGTGCGCACAACGGACCCCAGCATTTT. It specifies CASSAHNGPQHF. The chain couples TRBV19 to TRBJ1-5; D gene unclear. Germline V gene lookup returns CDR1 LNHDA and CDR2 SQIVND (reference sequence). There are 12 residues in the CDR3. The ends were cut back, 5 bases at V and 10 bases at J, with 12 bases in the middle.

This clone was found once. CDR3 in DNA: TGTGCCTGGAGGGCAGGGGGACGCAATCAGCCCCAGCATTTT. This codes for CAWRAGGRNQPQHF. The gene calls are TRBV30 and TRBJ1-5; TRBD1 matches 7 bases. V shed 3 bases and J 2 bases; nucleotides not matched to a gene: 4. The CDR3 has 14 amino acids. Germline V CDR1 and CDR2: GTSNPN, SVGIG (reference sequence).

J is TRBJ2-1 and V is TRBV29-1, with 13 positions matching TRBD2. J lost 0 bases, V lost 5 bases, and 13 bases had no gene match. CDR3 length equals 19 residues. Germline V lookup: CDR1 SQVTM, CDR2 ANQGSEA. In nucleotides, the CDR3 is TGCAGCGTTCAGCTTAAACTAGCGGGAGGGCCGAGCTCCTACAATGAGCAGTTCTTC. It specifies CSVQLKLAGGPSSYNEQFF.

This clone was counted between two and nine times. The chain is built from TRBV5-1 and TRBJ2-1; D is uncertain. Deletions cut 4 bases from V and 5 bases from J, with 13 bases between. The CDR3 sequence is 14 residues long. Germline CDR1 SGHRS, CDR2 YFSETQ. The CDR3 sequence: CASSQDGSNNEQFF. As DNA, the CDR3 is TGCGCCAGCAGCCAGGACGGATCGAACAATGAGCAGTTCTTC.

The gene calls are TRBV10-2 and TRBJ1-5; TRBD1 might be the D (6 bases). The CDR3 loop spans 15 amino acids. Germline loops: CDR1 WSHSY, CDR2 SAAADI. The ends were cut back, 1 base at V and 4 bases at J, with 11 bases in the middle. The CDR3, as DNA: TGCGCCAGCAGTGAGTGGGGGCAAGGAAATCAGCCCCAGCATTTT. Protein: CASSEWGQGNQPQHF.